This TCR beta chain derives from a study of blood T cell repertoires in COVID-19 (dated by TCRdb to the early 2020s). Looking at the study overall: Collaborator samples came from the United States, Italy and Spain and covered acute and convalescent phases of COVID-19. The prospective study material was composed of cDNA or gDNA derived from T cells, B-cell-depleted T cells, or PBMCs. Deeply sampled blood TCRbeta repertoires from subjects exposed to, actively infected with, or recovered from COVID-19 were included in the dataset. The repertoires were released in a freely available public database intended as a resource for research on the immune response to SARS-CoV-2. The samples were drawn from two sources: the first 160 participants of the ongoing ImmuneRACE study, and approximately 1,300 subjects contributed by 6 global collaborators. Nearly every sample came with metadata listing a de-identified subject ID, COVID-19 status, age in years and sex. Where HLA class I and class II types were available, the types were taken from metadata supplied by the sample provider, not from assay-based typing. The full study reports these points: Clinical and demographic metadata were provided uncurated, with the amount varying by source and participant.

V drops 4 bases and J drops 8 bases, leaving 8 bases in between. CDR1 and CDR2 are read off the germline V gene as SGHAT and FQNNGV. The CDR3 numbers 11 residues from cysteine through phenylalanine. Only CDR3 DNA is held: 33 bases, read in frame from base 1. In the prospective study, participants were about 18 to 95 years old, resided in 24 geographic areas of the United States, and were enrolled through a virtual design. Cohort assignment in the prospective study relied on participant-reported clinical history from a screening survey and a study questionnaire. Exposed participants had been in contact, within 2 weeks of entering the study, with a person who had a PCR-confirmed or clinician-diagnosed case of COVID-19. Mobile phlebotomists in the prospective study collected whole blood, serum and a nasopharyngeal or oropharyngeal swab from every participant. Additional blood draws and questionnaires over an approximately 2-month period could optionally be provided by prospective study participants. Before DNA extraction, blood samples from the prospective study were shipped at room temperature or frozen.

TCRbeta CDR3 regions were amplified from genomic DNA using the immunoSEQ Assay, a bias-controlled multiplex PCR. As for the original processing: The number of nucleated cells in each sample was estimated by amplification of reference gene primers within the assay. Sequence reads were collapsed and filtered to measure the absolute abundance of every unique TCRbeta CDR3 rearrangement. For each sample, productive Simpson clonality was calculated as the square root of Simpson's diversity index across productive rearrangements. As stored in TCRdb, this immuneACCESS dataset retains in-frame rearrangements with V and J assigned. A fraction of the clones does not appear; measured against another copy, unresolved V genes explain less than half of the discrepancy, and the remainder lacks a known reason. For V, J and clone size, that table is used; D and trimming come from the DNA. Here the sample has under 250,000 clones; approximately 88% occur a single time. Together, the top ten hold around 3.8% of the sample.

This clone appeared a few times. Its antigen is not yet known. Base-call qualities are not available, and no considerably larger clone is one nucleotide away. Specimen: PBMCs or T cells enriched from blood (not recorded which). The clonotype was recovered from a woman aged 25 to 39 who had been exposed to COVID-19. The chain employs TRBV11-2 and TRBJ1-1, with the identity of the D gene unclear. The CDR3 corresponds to CASSSGREAFF. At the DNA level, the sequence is TGTGCCAGCAGCTCGGGTCGCGAAGCTTTCTTT.